A selection of T cell receptor beta chains follows, all from one sample in a study of shared clonotypes between healthy human individuals. Libraries were prepared by immunoSEQ multiplex PCR; TCRdb keeps only in-frame clonotypes and omits some of them. This table has around 1,900,000 clones, about 94% appearing once. Sequencing was done on a sample of naive CD8+ T cells from PBMCs. The source is a man aged 18 to 29 in good health. Some clones in this sample may be carry-over from other donors' samples. The CDR3 runs from the conserved cysteine through the conserved F or W. Fields, in order: clone size, V gene, D gene, J gene, CDR3 protein, CDR3 DNA. D genes are given only for firm matches. Clone size is not always given. Where it is, it says once, few, many or a class for expanded clones.

size: once
V: TRBV9
D: TRBD2
J: TRBJ2-3
CDR3: CASSVELAGGTNTDTQYF
DNA: TGTGCCAGCAGCGTAGAACTAGCGGGAGGAACTAACACAGATACGCAGTATTTT

size: -
V: TRBV7-9
D: -
J: TRBJ1-2
CDR3: CASSFGPRVNYGYTF
DNA: TGTGCCAGCAGCTTTGGCCCCCGGGTCAACTATGGCTACACCTTC

size: -
V: TRBV15
D: TRBD2
J: TRBJ2-7
CDR3: CATSSPEWREDYEQYF
DNA: TGTGCCACCAGCAGCCCTGAATGGCGGGAGGACTACGAGCAGTACTTC

size: -
V: TRBV7-9
D: -
J: TRBJ1-5
CDR3: CASSLEEEPSNQPQHF
DNA: TGTGCCAGCAGCCTAGAGGAGGAGCCTAGCAATCAGCCCCAGCATTTT

size: -
V: TRBV6-5
D: -
J: TRBJ1-3
CDR3: CASSYGSEGSGNTIYF
DNA: TGTGCCAGCAGTTACGGGTCGGAGGGTTCTGGAAACACCATATATTTT

size: -
V: TRBV27
D: -
J: TRBJ2-7
CDR3: CASSLSRKSYEQYF
DNA: TGTGCCAGCAGTTTATCGAGGAAGTCCTACGAGCAGTACTTC

size: -
V: TRBV4-2
D: -
J: TRBJ2-7
CDR3: CASSQGAGGTYEQYF
DNA: TGTGCCAGCAGCCAAGGGGCCGGCGGAACCTACGAGCAGTACTTC

size: -
V: TRBV6-6
D: -
J: TRBJ1-4
CDR3: CASSYEDRTREKLFF
DNA: TGTGCCAGCAGTTACGAGGACAGAACCAGGGAAAAACTGTTTTTT

size: -
V: TRBV27
D: TRBD1
J: TRBJ2-2
CDR3: CASFRGRTGELFF
DNA: TGTGCCAGCTTCAGGGGGCGAACCGGGGAGCTGTTTTTT

size: -
V: TRBV6-5
D: TRBD2
J: TRBJ2-7
CDR3: CASSSGLAGADGYF
DNA: TGTGCCAGCAGTTCGGGACTAGCGGGAGCGGATGGCTACTTC

size: -
V: TRBV27
D: -
J: TRBJ2-2
CDR3: CASSKGPGELFF
DNA: TGTGCCAGCAGTAAGGGGCCCGGGGAGCTGTTTTTT

size: -
V: TRBV6-6
D: -
J: TRBJ2-7
CDR3: CASTDRFYEQYF
DNA: TGTGCCAGCACTGACAGGTTCTACGAGCAGTACTTC

size: -
V: TRBV9
D: TRBD2
J: TRBJ2-1
CDR3: CASSASGVSYNEQFF
DNA: TGTGCCAGCAGCGCGAGCGGGGTATCCTACAATGAGCAGTTCTTC

size: once
V: TRBV30
D: -
J: TRBJ1-2
CDR3: CAWMEATPDGYTF
DNA: TGTGCCTGGATGGAGGCCACCCCTGATGGCTACACCTTC

size: -
V: TRBV6-1
D: -
J: TRBJ1-2
CDR3: CASSVGGRQGYTF
DNA: TGTGCCAGCAGTGTGGGGGGGCGTCAAGGCTACACCTTC

size: -
V: TRBV21-1
D: -
J: TRBJ1-1
CDR3: CASSKALLRGANTEAFF
DNA: TGTGCCAGCAGCAAAGCGCTTTTGCGAGGGGCGAACACTGAAGCTTTCTTT

size: -
V: TRBV27
D: -
J: TRBJ1-5
CDR3: CASNSGGSNQPQHF
DNA: TGTGCCAGCAACTCTGGCGGGAGCAATCAGCCCCAGCATTTT

size: -
V: TRBV7-3
D: TRBD2
J: TRBJ2-1
CDR3: CASSLVAGDYNEQFF
DNA: TGTGCCAGCAGCTTGGTAGCGGGAGACTACAATGAGCAGTTCTTC

size: -
V: TRBV5-1
D: TRBD2
J: TRBJ2-3
CDR3: CASSFRRGTSGRDRSTDTQYF
DNA: TGCGCCAGCAGCTTCCGACGTGGGACTAGCGGGAGGGATCGTAGCACAGATACGCAGTATTTT

size: -
V: TRBV7-9
D: -
J: TRBJ1-2
CDR3: CASSLLSEKGGYTF
DNA: TGTGCCAGCAGCTTACTGTCCGAAAAGGGTGGCTACACCTTC

size: once
V: TRBV27
D: TRBD1
J: TRBJ2-3
CDR3: CASIPGTGYTDTQYF
DNA: TGTGCCAGCATCCCCGGGACAGGCTACACAGATACGCAGTATTTT

size: -
V: TRBV19
D: TRBD1
J: TRBJ1-2
CDR3: CASGGTGYGYTF
DNA: TGTGCCAGTGGGGGGACAGGGTATGGCTACACCTTC

size: -
V: TRBV29-1
D: TRBD2
J: TRBJ2-7
CDR3: CSVEGREDYEQYF
DNA: TGCAGCGTTGAAGGGCGGGAGGACTACGAGCAGTACTTC

size: -
V: TRBV5-1
D: -
J: TRBJ2-6
CDR3: CARLMGFGANVLTF
DNA: TGCGCCAGACTAATGGGGTTCGGGGCCAACGTCCTGACTTTC

size: -
V: TRBV5-6
D: TRBD1
J: TRBJ1-2
CDR3: CASSQRGRQNYGYTF
DNA: TGTGCCAGCAGCCAAAGGGGGCGGCAGAACTATGGCTACACCTTC

size: -
V: TRBV27
D: TRBD1
J: TRBJ2-7
CDR3: CASRRRTGAIYEQYF
DNA: TGTGCCAGCAGGAGAAGGACAGGGGCTATTTACGAGCAGTACTTC

size: -
V: TRBV7-9
D: -
J: TRBJ2-5
CDR3: CASSLVGVQETQYF
DNA: TGTGCCAGCAGCTTAGTTGGGGTACAAGAGACCCAGTACTTC

size: -
V: TRBV5-6
D: TRBD1
J: TRBJ2-7
CDR3: CASSFPGTASYEQYF
DNA: TGTGCCAGCAGCTTTCCCGGGACAGCCTCCTACGAGCAGTACTTC

size: -
V: TRBV4-2
D: TRBD1
J: TRBJ1-1
CDR3: CASSQGRTGNTEAFF
DNA: TGTGCCAGCAGCCAAGGGAGGACAGGGAACACTGAAGCTTTCTTT

size: -
V: TRBV11-2
D: -
J: TRBJ1-3
CDR3: CASSFRQAQGNTIYF
DNA: TGTGCCAGCAGCTTCCGACAGGCGCAAGGAAACACCATATATTTT

size: -
V: TRBV27
D: -
J: TRBJ2-1
CDR3: CASSLIGYEQFF
DNA: TGTGCCAGCAGTTTAATTGGGTATGAGCAGTTCTTC

size: -
V: TRBV7-2
D: -
J: TRBJ2-3
CDR3: CASSLLLASADTQYF
DNA: TGTGCCAGCAGCTTACTTTTGGCTAGCGCAGATACGCAGTATTTT

size: -
V: TRBV6-1
D: -
J: TRBJ1-3
CDR3: CASREGGLTGNTIYF
DNA: TGTGCCAGCAGGGAGGGGGGACTAACTGGAAACACCATATATTTT

size: -
V: TRBV6-5
D: -
J: TRBJ1-3
CDR3: CASSYSEGNTIYF
DNA: TGTGCCAGCAGTTACTCGGAGGGAAACACCATATATTTT

size: -
V: TRBV7-2
D: -
J: TRBJ2-3
CDR3: CASSLGERGPYF
DNA: TGTGCCAGCAGCTTAGGCGAGCGAGGTCCGTATTTT

size: -
V: TRBV5-8
D: -
J: TRBJ1-2
CDR3: CASSHGYGYTF
DNA: TGTGCCAGCAGTCACGGCTATGGCTACACCTTC

size: -
V: TRBV6-4
D: TRBD1
J: TRBJ1-5
CDR3: CASSDQEDREDNQPQHF
DNA: TGTGCCAGCAGTGACCAGGAGGACAGGGAGGACAATCAGCCCCAGCATTTT

size: -
V: TRBV27
D: TRBD2
J: TRBJ2-1
CDR3: CASSPNRLAALHNEQFF
DNA: TGTGCCAGCAGTCCTAACCGACTAGCGGCCCTCCACAATGAGCAGTTCTTC

size: -
V: TRBV2
D: -
J: TRBJ2-7
CDR3: CASTGQSYEQYF
DNA: TGTGCCAGTACGGGGCAGTCCTACGAGCAGTACTTC

size: -
V: TRBV9
D: TRBD2
J: TRBJ2-7
CDR3: CASSGSASGSQEQYF
DNA: TGTGCCAGCAGCGGATCGGCTAGCGGGAGTCAAGAGCAGTACTTC

size: -
V: TRBV11-2
D: -
J: TRBJ2-7
CDR3: CASSFTGSREQYF
DNA: TGTGCCAGCAGCTTTACAGGGTCCCGCGAGCAGTACTTC

size: -
V: TRBV4-3
D: TRBD2
J: TRBJ2-3
CDR3: CASSQEPSGAETYTQYF
DNA: TGCGCCAGCAGCCAAGAGCCTAGCGGGGCAGAGACATATACGCAGTATTTT

size: once
V: TRBV11-2
D: TRBD2
J: TRBJ2-3
CDR3: CASSLAAGGGNTQYF
DNA: TGTGCCAGCAGCTTAGCAGCGGGAGGGGGAAATACGCAGTATTTT